The 32 T cell receptor beta chains below come from one sample, sequenced in a study of beta chain features in type 1 diabetes. As every portion of the isolated RNA was reverse transcribed, the sequencing read expressed TCRB transcripts. The table came from immunoSEQ multiplex PCR; TCRdb's copy has only in-frame clones and leaves some out. The top ten hold under 0.55% of the sample, which has roughly 150,000 clones, 10% seen once. Study findings and constraints: In every one of the four CD4+ subsets, TCRB CDR3s were moderately but significantly shorter in Type 1 diabetes patients.

Antigens of these TCRs are unknown. The sequenced sample consisted of central memory CD4+ T cells from blood. These receptors originate from a man aged 25 to 45 with type 1 diabetes.

Only a few counts were recorded for this clone. The gene calls are TRBV27 and TRBJ2-5, with 9 positions matching TRBD2. V lost 5 bases, J lost 5 bases, and 6 bases stayed unmatched. CDR1 is MNHEY and CDR2 is SMNVEV in the germline V gene (reference sequence). This CDR3 has 14 amino acids. The chain's CDR3 is CASSEIAGVETQYF. The CDR3 bases are TGTGCCAGCAGTGAAATAGCGGGAGTCGAGACCCAGTACTTC.

This clone was counted only a few times. The same CDR3 can be traced to other DNA sequences in this sample. This chain uses TRBV7-2 with TRBJ2-7; the match to TRBD2 covers 11 bases. Germline values: CDR1 SGHTA, CDR2 FQGNSA. Trimming at V came to 1 base and at J to 7 bases, leaving 3 bases not matched to a gene. This CDR3 comprises 14 residues. CDR3 loop: CASSLVLAGGEQYF. The CDR3, as DNA: TGTGCCAGCAGCTTAGTGCTAGCGGGAGGTGAGCAGTACTTC.

This chain connects TRBV7-6 to TRBJ2-7; TRBD1 might be the D (5 bases). With 3 bases removed from V and 7 bases from J, the gap between germline ends came to 7 bases. The germline V gene has CDR1 SGHVS and CDR2 FNYEAQ. The CDR3 spans 11 residues. The CDR3 DNA sequence: TGTGCCAGCAGCTTTTCAGGGGAGCAGTACTTC. It yields the protein CASSFSGEQYF.

This clone was seen more than once but under ten times. The chain employs TRBV9 and TRBJ2-3; possibly TRBD1 for D (6 bases). CDR3 length: 15 residues. Germline V gives CDR1 SGDLS, CDR2 YYNGEE. Trimming left V 4 bases short and J 0 bases short, with 12 bases between. CDR3 bases: TGTGCCAGCAGCATGACAGGAGAGAGCACAGATACGCAGTATTTT. Encoded protein: CASSMTGESTDTQYF. Full variable domain (missing parts from reference TRBV9 and TRBJ2-3): DSGVTQTPKHLITATGQRVTLRCSPRSGDLSVYWYQQSLDQGLQFLIQYYNGEERAKGNILERFSAQQFPDLHSELNLSSLELGDSALYFCASSMTGESTDTQYFGPGTRLTVL.

The chain joins TRBV30 to TRBJ1-4, with 7 bases that match TRBD1. There are 15 residues in the CDR3. The germline CDR1 and CDR2 sequences are GTSNPN and SVGIG (reference sequence). V dropped 5 bases and J dropped 8; count of bases not matched to a gene: 14. The CDR3: CAWGGRDSDLEKLFF. The DNA of the CDR3 is TGTGCCTGGGGTGGCAGGGACAGCGATTTAGAAAAACTGTTTTTT.

The chain is built from TRBV28 and TRBJ2-3, with D possibly matching TRBD1 (6 bases). The CDR3 is 14 residues long. The germline gives CDR1 MDHEN, CDR2 SYDVKM. V was clipped by 8 bases and J by 1 base, with 13 bases between them. The CDR3 is CASGSTGRTDTQYF. As DNA, the CDR3 is TGTGCCAGCGGATCAACAGGGCGCACAGATACGCAGTATTTT.

This clone was seen only a few times. The genes are TRBV20-1 and TRBJ2-3, with no clear D. Germline loops: CDR1 DFQATT, CDR2 SNEGSKA (reference sequence). The CDR3 runs to 11 residues. V lost 6 bases and J 8 bases, leaving 12 bases between the germline ends. In DNA, the CDR3 is TGCAGTGCCCAGACTTGGAGTACGCAGTATTTT. The encoded protein is CSAQTWSTQYF.

This clone has only a few counts. This sequence joins TRBV27 and TRBJ1-2; weak D call: TRBD1 (5 bases). The V gene's germline CDR1 is MNHEY and CDR2 SMNVEV (reference sequence). The CDR3 extends over 12 amino acids. The V end lost 6 bases, the J end lost 6 bases, and 11 bases lay between the germline ends. CDR3 nucleotide sequence: TGTGCCAGCAGCGAAACAGGTCATGGCTACACCTTC. Translation gives CASSETGHGYTF.

This chain connects TRBV19 to TRBJ2-5, with TRBD1 matching 7 bases. Germline CDR1 reads LNHDA; CDR2 reads SQIVND (reference sequence). V was pared by 7 bases and J by 5 bases, with 7 bases of the junction left unmatched. CDR3 size: 13 residues. CDR3 DNA sequence: TGTGCCAGTATGTTTCGAGGGGGCGAGACCCAGTACTTC. This translates into CASMFRGGETQYF.

The rearrangement uses TRBV27 and TRBJ1-5; 7 nucleotides align to TRBD1. Germline V lookup: CDR1 MNHEY, CDR2 SMNVEV (reference sequence). The V gene end was trimmed by 5 bases and the J gene end by 0 bases; junction bases not matched to a gene: 10. The CDR3 runs to 17 residues. CDR3: CASSRIQTGVSNQPQHF. The CDR3 DNA reads as TGTGCCAGCAGTCGAATACAAACAGGGGTTAGCAATCAGCCCCAGCATTTT.

The chain combines TRBV10-3 with TRBJ2-7, with 7 bases that match TRBD2. The germline gives CDR1 ENHRY, CDR2 SYGVKD. The V gene end was trimmed by 8 bases and the J gene end by 3 bases; junction bases not matched to a gene: 10. This CDR3 has 14 amino acids. The CDR3 nucleotides read TGTGCCATCGGAAAAGCGGGAAGAGGCTACGAGCAGTACTTC. Residues: CAIGKAGRGYEQYF.

V is TRBV14 and J is TRBJ2-1; 8 bases map to TRBD2. The germline CDR1 and CDR2 sequences are SGHDN and FVKESK. This CDR3 contains 15 residues. V shed 1 base and J 4 bases; nucleotides not matched to a gene: 3. The CDR3 nucleotides are TGTGCCAGCAGCCAAGGGCGGGGGGTTTACAATGAGCAGTTCTTC. Translating gives CASSQGRGVYNEQFF.

The genes are TRBV14 and TRBJ1-1; no clear D. V lost 4 bases, J lost 0 bases, and 9 bases lay in between. The CDR3 is 14 residues long. Germline CDR1 SGHDN, CDR2 FVKESK. CDR3 coding DNA: TGTGCCAGCAGCCCCGCACAGCTGAACACTGAAGCTTTCTTT. This sequence encodes CASSPAQLNTEAFF.

This clone was found a few times. The CDR3 spells CASSLLGQSNTGELFF. DNA for the CDR3: TGTGCCAGCAGCTTACTGGGACAATCGAACACCGGGGAGCTGTTTTTT. J is TRBJ2-2 and V is TRBV7-9; possible D gene TRBD1, 6 bases. CDR3 size: 16 residues. V lost 2 bases and J 0 bases, leaving 10 bases between the germline ends. The germline CDR1 and CDR2 sequences are SEHNR and FQNEAQ (reference sequence).

This clone was seen repeatedly, ten times or more. The chain carries TRBV19 and TRBJ2-7; 7 nucleotides match TRBD2. The CDR3 runs 14 residues. The germline CDR1 and CDR2 sequences are LNHDA and SQIVND (reference sequence). V was pared by 6 bases and J by 3 bases, with 8 bases of the junction left unmatched. The CDR3 here is CASSGPGLFYEQYF. The CDR3 DNA reads as TGTGCCAGTAGCGGGCCGGGACTATTCTACGAGCAGTACTTC.

This clone was seen more than once but under ten times. This chain joins TRBV9 and TRBJ2-7; 7 bases line up with TRBD2. In germline, CDR1 is SGDLS, CDR2 YYNGEE. The V gene end was trimmed by 4 bases and the J gene end by 0 bases; junction bases not matched to a gene: 10. This CDR3 region has 16 residues. CDR3 in amino acids: CASSPRWGRASYEQYF. The DNA of the CDR3 is TGTGCCAGCAGCCCTCGTTGGGGGAGGGCCTCCTACGAGCAGTACTTC.

The genes are TRBV18 and TRBJ2-3; D perhaps matches TRBD1 (6 bases). Trimming pared 3 bases from V and 2 bases from J, leaving 18 bases between. Germline CDR1 is KGHSH and CDR2 is LQKENI. The CDR3 runs to 17 residues. CDR3 DNA sequence: TGTGCCAGCTCACCTGGCCGGGACACCGTAAACACAGATACGCAGTATTTT. Translation: CASSPGRDTVNTDTQYF. Complete variable domain (other parts from reference TRBV18 and TRBJ2-3): NAGVMQNPRHLVRRRGQEARLRCSPMKGHSHVYWYRQLPEEGLKFMVYLQKENIIDESGMPKERFSAEFPKEGPSILRIQQVVRGDSAAYFCASSPGRDTVNTDTQYFGPGTRLTVL.

This chain uses TRBV15 with TRBJ1-4; TRBD1 aligns across 11 bases. Germline V gene lookup returns CDR1 LNHNV and CDR2 YYDKDF (reference sequence). This CDR3 region has 16 residues. With V trimmed by 0 bases and J by 10 bases, 7 bases remained unmatched. Here the CDR3 reads CATSREADRGLIKLFF. DNA of the CDR3: TGTGCCACCAGCAGAGAAGCGGACAGGGGGCTGATAAAACTGTTTTTT.

The chain is built from TRBV28 and TRBJ1-2; 8 bases agree with TRBD1. The J segment lost 3 bases and the V segment lost 0 bases, leaving 6 bases of the junction unmatched. Germline CDR1 MDHEN, CDR2 SYDVKM. The CDR3 runs 16 residues. Here the CDR3 DNA reads TGTGCCAGCAGTTTATGGGCAGGGGGCCTCGACTATGGCTACACCTTC. Its translation is CASSLWAGGLDYGYTF.

This chain joins TRBV30 and TRBJ1-3, with D possibly TRBD1 on 5 matching bases. The germline V gene has CDR1 GTSNPN and CDR2 SVGIG (reference sequence). The V end lost 3 bases, the J end lost 3 bases, and 6 bases lay between the germline ends. The CDR3 totals 12 residues. The DNA for the CDR3 is TGTGCCTGGAGGGGGCTTGGAAACACCATATATTTT. This gives the protein CAWRGLGNTIYF.

This clone came up a few times. The V call is TRBV4-3, the J call TRBJ1-2, with 8 bases aligning to TRBD1. V gave up 5 bases and J gave up 6 bases; unmatched junction bases: 2. This CDR3 is built from 12 residues. The germline V gene has CDR1 LGHNA and CDR2 YSLEER. The CDR3 region has the DNA TGCGCCAGCAGCTCGGGACAGGATGGCTACACCTTC. It yields the protein CASSSGQDGYTF.

This clone was counted a few times. DNA of the CDR3: TGTGCCAGCAGCCCTAATAGATTCTCCTACGAGCAGTACTTC. It specifies CASSPNRFSYEQYF. The chain couples TRBV5-4 to TRBJ2-7; no clear D. Germline V gene data show CDR1 as SGHNT and CDR2 as YYREEE (reference sequence). This CDR3 region has 14 residues. V shed 4 bases and J shed 0 bases, with 11 bases lying between them.

This clone showed up just a few times. This sequence joins TRBV7-3 and TRBJ2-6; 9 nucleotides align to TRBD1. Germline CDR1 is SGHTA and CDR2 is FQGTGA. The CDR3 spans 14 residues. With 4 bases clipped from V and 10 bases from J, the junction kept 5 bases outside the gene matches. The CDR3 is CASSSGQGGNVLTF. As DNA, the CDR3 is TGTGCCAGCAGCTCGGGACAGGGTGGAAACGTCCTGACTTTC.

In this sample, this clone turned up a few times. This chain links TRBV4-2 with TRBJ2-3; TRBD2 agrees at 12 bases. Germline V gives CDR1 LGHNA, CDR2 YNFKEQ. The CDR3 is 18 amino acids. The ends lost 4 bases at V and 4 bases at J; junction bases unmatched: 12. For the CDR3, the DNA is TGTGCCAGCAGCCGCCGTCTAGGACTAGCGGGAAATCCAGATACGCAGTATTTT. This sequence encodes CASSRRLGLAGNPDTQYF.

This clone was seen a handful of times. V gene TRBV7-9 combines with J gene TRBJ1-4, with D unclear. Trimming left V 4 bases short and J 8 bases short, with 14 bases between. The CDR3 covers 14 residues. The germline V gene has CDR1 SEHNR and CDR2 FQNEAQ (reference sequence). The CDR3: CASSSQMGGEKLFF. CDR3 coding DNA: TGTGCCAGCAGCTCTCAAATGGGAGGGGAAAAACTGTTTTTT.

This rearrangement joins TRBV5-6 to TRBJ2-5; no reliable D call. CDR3 length equals 13 residues. CDR1 and CDR2 (germline): SGHDT, YYEEEE. V lost 4 bases and J 0 bases, leaving 7 bases between the germline ends. The CDR3 nucleotides are TGTGCCAGCAGCCGTTTTAACCAAGAGACCCAGTACTTC. Amino acid sequence: CASSRFNQETQYF. Full variable domain (missing parts from reference TRBV5-6 and TRBJ2-5): DAGVTQSPTHLIKTRGQQVTLRCSPKSGHDTVSWYQQALGQGPQFIFQYYEEEERQRGNFPDRFSGHQFPNYSSELNVNALLLGDSALYLCASSRFNQETQYFGPGTRLLVL.

This rearrangement joins TRBV19 to TRBJ2-7, with 7 bases that match TRBD1. The germline CDR1 and CDR2 sequences are LNHDA and SQIVND (reference sequence). Trimming removed 4 bases from V and 5 bases from J; junction bases left unmatched: 2. This CDR3 is built from 12 residues. The CDR3 region is CASSSTGDEQYF. The CDR3 nucleotides are TGTGCCAGTAGTAGTACAGGGGACGAGCAGTACTTC. Full variable domain (remainder filled in from reference TRBV19 and TRBJ2-7): DGGITQSPKYLFRKEGQNVTLSCEQNLNHDAMYWYRQDPGQGLRLIYYSQIVNDFQKGDIAEGYSVSREKKESFPLTVTSAQKNPTAFYLCASSSTGDEQYFGPGTRLTVT.

The rearrangement links TRBV5-4 to TRBJ2-7, with D maybe TRBD2 (6 bases). Trimming shortened V by 2 bases and J by 2 bases, and 14 bases separated the two germline ends. The CDR3 contains 15 residues. Germline CDR1 and CDR2: SGHNT and YYREEE (reference sequence). The CDR3 DNA sequence: TGTGCCAGCAGCTTAGATCTGACTAGTACCTACGAGCAGTACTTC. This sequence encodes CASSLDLTSTYEQYF. Full variable domain (outside the CDR3, taken from reference TRBV5-4 and TRBJ2-7): ETGVTQSPTHLIKTRGQQVTLRCSSQSGHNTVSWYQQALGQGPQFIFQYYREEENGRGNFPPRFSGLQFPNYSSELNVNALELDDSALYLCASSLDLTSTYEQYFGPGTRLTVT.

The V and J genes are TRBV6-1 and TRBJ2-7; 8 nucleotides match TRBD2. The V gene's germline CDR1 is MNHNS and CDR2 SASEGT. This CDR3 is 13 amino acids long. With 6 bases clipped from V and 3 bases from J, the junction kept 4 bases outside the gene matches. The CDR3 bases are TGTGCCAGCAGGACAGCGGGGGACTACGAGCAGTACTTC. Protein: CASRTAGDYEQYF.

The chain has TRBV9 and TRBJ2-5, with D maybe TRBD1 (5 bases). CDR1 and CDR2 (germline): SGDLS, YYNGEE. CDR3 length: 13 amino acids. Deletions cut 4 bases from V and 2 bases from J, with 9 bases between. The chain's CDR3 is CASSFRQQETQYF. CDR3 sequence (DNA): TGTGCCAGCAGCTTCCGACAGCAAGAGACCCAGTACTTC.

This clone showed up just a few times. This chain links TRBV5-8 with TRBJ1-3; tentative D call: TRBD1 (5 bases). The DNA matches TRBJ1-4 better at its end, which makes the J call doubtful. This CDR3 comprises 14 residues. Per the germline V gene, CDR1 is SGHTS and CDR2 is YDEGEE. The DNA for the CDR3 is TGTGCCAGCAGCCTGGACATCCATAGACAGTCACTGTTTTTT. It is translated as CASSLDIHRQSLFF.

This clone appeared a few times. V usage is TRBV6-6 and J usage is TRBJ2-6, with a tentative D call TRBD1 (6 bases). Germline CDR1 reads MNHNY; CDR2 reads SVGAGI (reference sequence). The CDR3 covers 15 residues. V was clipped by 6 bases and J by 0 bases, with 9 bases between them. The CDR3 DNA reads as TGTGCCAGCAGCGGACAGTCCTCTGGGGCCAACGTCCTGACTTTC. This sequence encodes CASSGQSSGANVLTF.